This T cell receptor beta chain was found in a study of blood T cell repertoires in COVID-19. Profiling relied on immunoSEQ multiplex PCR, and the TCRdb table lists in-frame clones only, not all of them. The repertoire holds over 200,000 clones, with around 90% as singletons. CDR3 length equals 19 residues. Germline CDR1 and CDR2: SGHRS and YFSETQ. V dropped 3 bases and J dropped 5; count of bases not matched to a gene: 15. The TCR sequence derives from a man aged 25 to 40 who had recovered from COVID-19. The sequenced sample was PBMCs or T cells enriched from blood (not recorded which). J is TRBJ2-6 and V is TRBV5-1, with TRBD2 matching over 9 bases. CDR3 coding DNA: TGCGCCAGCAGCTCAGCGGGGGGCAGGGCTGAGAGTAGGGCCAACGTCCTGACTTTC. Its translation is CASSSAGGRAESRANVLTF.